The 8 T cell receptor beta chains below come from one sample, sequenced in a study of human T cells and chemical hapten exposure. TCRdb re-derived calls from the RACE reads in MiXCR, one entry per CDR3 protein. The sample has 250,000 or so distinct CDR3 sequences; approximately 8% are singletons. The sample's time point: pre-sensitization, week 0. Treatment indicated: therapeutic diphenylcyclopropenone sensitization with weekly scalp DPC. The sample was whole blood, taken in connection with sensitization to the hapten diphenylcyclopropenone (DPC). Receptor source: a man aged 18 to 30 with alopecia areata. Some clones in this sample may be carry-over from other donors' samples.

In this sample, this clonotype turned up a few times. This rearrangement joins TRBV6-2 or TRBV6-3 to TRBJ1-2; D is perhaps TRBD1 (5 bases). Germline V gives CDR1 MNHEY, CDR2 SVGEGT. The CDR3 runs to 15 residues. Trimming stripped 6 bases from V and 1 base from J, with 15 bases between. The chain's CDR3 is CASSQTTTVNYGYTF. CDR3 nucleotide sequence: TGTGCCAGCAGCCAGACCACGACAGTTAACTATGGCTACACCTTC.

The gene calls are TRBV28 and TRBJ2-7; D uncertain. The ends were cut back, 3 bases at V and 4 bases at J, with 10 bases in the middle. The CDR3 has 13 residues. The germline V gene has CDR1 MDHEN and CDR2 SYDVKM. The CDR3 here is CASSFQSRYEQYF. DNA for the CDR3: TGTGCCAGCAGTTTTCAGTCCAGATACGAGCAGTACTTC.

This clonotype was found a few times. This sequence joins TRBV28 and TRBJ2-5; 7 bases match TRBD1. CDR1 and CDR2 (germline): MDHEN, SYDVKM. V dropped 7 bases and J dropped 4; count of bases not matched to a gene: 15. The CDR3 is 16 residues long. The CDR3 coding sequence is TGTGCCAGCACCCAAGAGACAGGGAAACGGGTAGAGACCCAGTACTTC. It codes for CASTQETGKRVETQYF.

This clonotype was seen many times. This chain joins TRBV6-2 or TRBV6-3 and TRBJ2-3; 12 nucleotides agree with TRBD2. CDR1 is MNHEY, CDR2 SVGEGT, per germline. The ends lost 6 bases at V and 4 bases at J; junction bases unmatched: 8. This CDR3 contains 16 residues. CDR3 loop: CASRLAGGPPADTQYF. The DNA of the CDR3 is TGTGCCAGCAGACTAGCGGGGGGACCCCCGGCAGATACGCAGTATTTT.

This clonotype showed up just a few times. The DNA of the CDR3 is TGTGCCAGCAGTCTTCAGATATACACTGAAGCTTTCTTT. It translates to CASSLQIYTEAFF. The gene calls are TRBV27 and TRBJ1-1; D ambiguous. V was pared by 5 bases and J by 3 bases, with 10 bases between. Germline loops: CDR1 MNHEY, CDR2 SMNVEV (reference sequence). This CDR3 has 13 residues.

This rearrangement joins TRBV20-1 to TRBJ2-1; D gene unclear. V lost 2 bases to trimming and J lost 0 bases, with 8 bases between them. CDR3 size: 14 residues. The germline CDR1 and CDR2 sequences are DFQATT and SNEGSKA (reference sequence). CDR3 in amino acids: CSARPLSSYNEQFF. The CDR3 bases are TGCAGTGCTAGACCGCTTAGCTCCTACAATGAGCAGTTCTTC.

A few counts support this clonotype. This chain links TRBV7-2 with TRBJ2-3; perhaps TRBD2 as D (5 bases). Germline CDR1 is SGHTA and CDR2 is FQGNSA. The CDR3 is 15 amino acids. V lost 5 bases to trimming and J lost 0 bases, with 12 bases between them. CDR3 DNA: TGTGCCAGCAGCCGGACTTCACTTAGCACAGATACGCAGTATTTT. Amino acids: CASSRTSLSTDTQYF.

In its sample, this clonotype was seen a few times. The chain joins TRBV6-5 to TRBJ2-1; D is perhaps TRBD1 or TRBD2 (5 bases each). V lost 2 bases, J lost 2 bases, and 10 bases lay in between. This CDR3 contains 15 residues. Per the germline V gene, CDR1 is MNHEY and CDR2 is SVGAGI. CDR3 residues: CASSYVGDPYNEQFF. In DNA form, the CDR3 reads TGTGCCAGCAGTTACGTAGGGGACCCCTACAATGAGCAGTTCTTC.